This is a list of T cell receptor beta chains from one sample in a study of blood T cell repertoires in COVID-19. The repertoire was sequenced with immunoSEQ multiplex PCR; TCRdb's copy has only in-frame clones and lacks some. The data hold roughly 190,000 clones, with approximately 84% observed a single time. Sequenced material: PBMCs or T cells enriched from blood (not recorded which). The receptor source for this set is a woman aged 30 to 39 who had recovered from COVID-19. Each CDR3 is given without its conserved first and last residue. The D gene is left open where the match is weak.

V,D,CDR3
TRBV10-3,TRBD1,AISVERGQAGYT
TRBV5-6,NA,ASSLSGVDIGGYT
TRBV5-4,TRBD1,ASSLSRGQGHEQY
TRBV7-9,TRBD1,ASSFLRDRAWD
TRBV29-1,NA,SVGSGLNQPQH
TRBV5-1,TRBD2,ASSSWTSGQETQY
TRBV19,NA,ASSGQPLQPQH
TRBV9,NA,ASSVDRQAPQDTQY
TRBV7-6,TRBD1,ASSSPPRPGGRGEQF
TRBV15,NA,ATSRGGGEETQY
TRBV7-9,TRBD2,ASSTIHPGTSGKVYEQY
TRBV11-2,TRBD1,ASSLVGQGNNSPLH
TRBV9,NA,ASSVAPGFYGYT
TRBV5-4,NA,ASSLQGMNTEAF
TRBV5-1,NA,ASSLGLGDGDTQY
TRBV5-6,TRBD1,ASSFSGTGNQPQH
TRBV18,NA,ASSLKLYEQY
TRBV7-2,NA,ASSRTGVTEAF
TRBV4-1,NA,ASSPGQNTGELF
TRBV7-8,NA,ASSLEGLREKLF
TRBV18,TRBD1,ASSPGQHSSYNEQF
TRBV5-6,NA,ASSLGQDDTQY
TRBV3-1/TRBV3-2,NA,ASSQERVRGGNQPQH
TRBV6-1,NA,ASSEAWANQPQH
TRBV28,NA,ASSSTASRNEQF
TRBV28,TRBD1,ASSSGTGRGNQPQH
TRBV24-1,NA,ATSGARGTYNEQF
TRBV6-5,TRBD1,ASSLGQENEKLF
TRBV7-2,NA,ASSPRLLMNTEAF
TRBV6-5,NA,ASSLASLPNTEAF
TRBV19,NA,ASSLGGIYGYT
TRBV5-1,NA,ASSLGLAPIISYNEQF
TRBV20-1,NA,SARQTDTQY
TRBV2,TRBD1,ASSDKTGAGNTIY
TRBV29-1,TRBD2,SGGLGRNYEQY
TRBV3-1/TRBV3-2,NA,ASSQEGFGLDEQF
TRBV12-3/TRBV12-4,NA,ASTEGGGEQF
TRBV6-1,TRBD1,ASSELGGLLFTDTQY
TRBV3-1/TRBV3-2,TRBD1,ASRSGQERNNSPLH
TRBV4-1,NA,ASSQALPGQETQY
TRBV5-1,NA,ASTPGGNYGYT
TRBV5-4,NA,ASSLGQAINYGYT
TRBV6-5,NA,ASSFPNTEAF
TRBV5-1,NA,ASSLQQGSTDTQY
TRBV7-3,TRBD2,ASSALSGGPPY
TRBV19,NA,ASSIGREGDTEAF
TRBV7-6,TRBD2,ASSLLASGVSMNTQY
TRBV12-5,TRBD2,ASGLRAGLAGGPPYNEQF
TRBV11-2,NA,ASSLAGTYNEQF
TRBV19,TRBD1,ASTLQGNYGYT
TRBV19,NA,ASSIEGQPGNEKLF
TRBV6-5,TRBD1,ASSYSGGTNEKLF
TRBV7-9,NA,ASSLIRELGGGYT
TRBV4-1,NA,ASSQEFYTEAF
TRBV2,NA,ASSEGTYHGYT
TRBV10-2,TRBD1,ASKDRADSGNTIY